The rows below give T cell receptor beta chains drawn from one sample of a study of cytomegalovirus exposure and HLA in healthy donors. Generated by immunoSEQ multiplex PCR, the TCRdb table keeps only in-frame clones and is missing some. The sample includes under 200,000 clones, over 70% seen only once; the top ten take around 3.2%. Sequenced: PBMCs. The receptors were sampled from a woman between 45 and 65 years old in good health and CMV-seropositive. Both conserved end residues are part of each CDR3. D genes are given only for firm matches. The size entry is marked missing in some rows and otherwise reads once, few, many or a size class.

d_gene | abundance | j_gene | v_gene | CDR3aa | CDR3nt
TRBD2 | NA | TRBJ2-5 | TRBV5-1 | CASSLLNGGVQETQYF | TGCGCCAGCAGCTTGTTAAACGGGGGGGTACAAGAGACCCAGTACTTC
NA | once | TRBJ1-1 | TRBV7-8 | CASSPGRGGVNTEAFF | TGTGCCAGCAGCCCAGGGAGGGGGGGTGTTAACACTGAAGCTTTCTTT
NA | NA | TRBJ2-5 | TRBV15 | CATSRGDLGARYF | TGTGCCACCAGCAGAGGTGACCTTGGGGCCCGGTACTTC
NA | NA | TRBJ1-3 | TRBV5-1 | CASSFAGVHGNTIYF | TGCGCCAGCAGCTTCGCAGGGGTGCATGGAAACACCATATATTTT
NA | NA | TRBJ2-3 | TRBV7-2 | CASSLTSVLEADTQYF | TGTGCCAGCAGCTTGACTAGTGTCCTAGAGGCAGATACGCAGTATTTT
NA | NA | TRBJ2-1 | TRBV7-9 | CASSRGRVGGYNEQFF | TGTGCCAGCAGCCGTGGACGGGTAGGGGGCTACAATGAGCAGTTCTTC
NA | NA | TRBJ1-2 | TRBV7-6 | CASSSRMGPANYGYTF | TGTGCCAGCAGCTCCCGAATGGGGCCAGCTAACTATGGCTACACCTTC
TRBD2 | NA | TRBJ2-3 | TRBV6-6 | CASSYAGGRTDTQYF | TGTGCCAGCAGTTACGCGGGGGGGCGCACAGATACGCAGTATTTT
NA | NA | TRBJ2-1 | TRBV25-1 | CASSEYTGDYNEQFF | TGTGCCAGCAGTGAATATACAGGCGACTACAATGAGCAGTTCTTC
TRBD2 | NA | TRBJ2-5 | TRBV5-1 | CASSSGLLQETQYF | TGCGCCAGCAGCTCGGGACTACTCCAAGAGACCCAGTACTTC
NA | NA | TRBJ1-1 | TRBV29-1 | CSVEDLRQRWNTEAFF | TGCAGCGTTGAAGATCTTCGGCAGCGATGGAACACTGAAGCTTTCTTT
NA | NA | TRBJ2-1 | TRBV5-1 | CASSIRQEGNNEQFF | TGCGCCAGCAGCATAAGACAGGAAGGGAACAATGAGCAGTTCTTC
NA | NA | TRBJ1-5 | TRBV5-6 | CASSPGDGNQPQHF | TGTGCCAGCAGTCCAGGGGATGGCAATCAGCCCCAGCATTTT
TRBD2 | NA | TRBJ2-1 | TRBV7-2 | CASSSSGGLAGGYNEQFF | TGTGCCAGCAGCTCATCTGGGGGACTAGCGGGAGGCTACAATGAGCAGTTCTTC
NA | NA | TRBJ2-1 | TRBV11-3 | CASSFGGGLNDNEQFF | TGTGCCAGCAGCTTTGGGGGGGGGCTCAATGACAATGAGCAGTTCTTC
NA | NA | TRBJ2-7 | TRBV18 | CASSPPTPDSGVEQYF | TGTGCCAGCTCACCACCCACACCCGACAGTGGTGTAGAGCAGTACTTC
NA | NA | TRBJ2-7 | TRBV27 | CASSRIPAGSHSYEQYF | TGTGCCAGCAGCCGAATTCCGGCAGGGTCCCACTCCTACGAGCAGTACTTC
NA | NA | TRBJ2-1 | TRBV6-6 | CASSYELARADNEQFF | TGTGCCAGCAGTTACGAGCTAGCTAGGGCAGACAATGAGCAGTTCTTC
NA | few | TRBJ1-1 | TRBV9 | CASSVSVGRRMNTEAFF | TGTGCCAGCAGCGTCTCGGTGGGCAGGAGGATGAACACTGAAGCTTTCTTT
NA | few | TRBJ2-7 | TRBV7-8 | CASSFKSVYEQYF | TGTGCCAGCAGCTTCAAGTCCGTCTACGAGCAGTACTTC
NA | NA | TRBJ2-3 | TRBV29-1 | CSVVLAGVADTQYF | TGCAGCGTTGTCCTAGCCGGAGTAGCAGATACGCAGTATTTT
TRBD1 | NA | TRBJ1-2 | TRBV6-5 | CASSYSGPGGTYGYTF | TGTGCCAGCAGTTACTCAGGGCCAGGGGGGACCTATGGCTACACCTTC
TRBD1 | NA | TRBJ1-1 | TRBV7-9 | CSSIGTGWNTEAFF | TGTTCCAGCATAGGGACAGGGTGGAACACTGAAGCTTTCTTT
TRBD2 | once | TRBJ2-1 | TRBV5-1 | CASSLGPAGRENEQFF | TGCGCCAGCAGCTTGGGCCCAGCGGGAAGGGAGAATGAGCAGTTCTTC
TRBD1 | NA | TRBJ2-5 | TRBV28 | CASSTRDRGAQETQYF | TGTGCCAGCAGTACCCGGGACAGGGGGGCCCAAGAGACCCAGTACTTC
NA | NA | TRBJ2-3 | TRBV28 | CASSRHLTGITDTQYF | TGTGCCAGCAGTAGACATCTTACGGGGATCACAGATACGCAGTATTTT
TRBD2 | NA | TRBJ2-3 | TRBV19 | CASSLLSSGGRGDTQYF | TGTGCCAGTAGCCTGCTGAGTAGCGGGGGCCGGGGGGATACGCAGTATTTT
TRBD1 | NA | TRBJ1-2 | TRBV5-3 | CARSPGQGEVNGYTF | TGTGCCAGAAGCCCCGGACAGGGGGAGGTGAATGGCTACACCTTC
NA | NA | TRBJ2-7 | TRBV5-1 | CASSSQGGSSYEQYF | TGCGCCAGCAGCTCTCAGGGGGGAAGCTCCTACGAGCAGTACTTC
NA | NA | TRBJ2-3 | TRBV18 | CASSPGLTDTQYF | TGTGCCAGCTCACCGGGACTGACAGATACGCAGTATTTT
TRBD2 | NA | TRBJ2-2 | TRBV9 | CASAPPGGRANGELFF | TGTGCCAGCGCGCCACCGGGCGGGAGGGCCAACGGGGAGCTGTTTTTT
TRBD2 | NA | TRBJ2-3 | TRBV18 | CASSPLAGGGTDTQYF | TGTGCCAGCTCACCCCTAGCGGGAGGGGGCACAGATACGCAGTATTTT
TRBD2 | few | TRBJ2-1 | TRBV7-2 | CASSPRASGRMNEQFF | TGTGCCAGCAGCCCCCGCGCTAGCGGGAGGATGAATGAGCAGTTCTTC
NA | NA | TRBJ1-2 | TRBV6-1 | CASRDSANYGYTF | TGTGCCAGCAGGGACAGCGCTAACTATGGCTACACCTTC
TRBD1 | NA | TRBJ1-3 | TRBV29-1 | CSVQGGSGNTIYF | TGCAGCGTCCAGGGGGGCTCTGGAAACACCATATATTTT
NA | NA | TRBJ2-3 | TRBV29-1 | CSTQPYSEQYF | TGCAGCACCCAACCCTATTCTGAGCAGTATTTT
TRBD2 | NA | TRBJ2-2 | TRBV5-1 | CASSLETSGGRDTGELFF | TGCGCCAGCAGCTTGGAGACTAGCGGGGGCCGGGACACCGGGGAGCTGTTTTTT
TRBD1 | few | TRBJ2-2 | TRBV7-3 | CASSLTGQGVDTGELFF | TGTGCCAGCAGCTTAACGGGACAGGGGGTCGACACCGGGGAGCTGTTTTTT
TRBD1 | NA | TRBJ1-1 | TRBV15 | CATSSHRTGNTEAFF | TGTGCCACCAGCAGCCACAGGACAGGTAACACTGAAGCTTTCTTT
TRBD2 | few | TRBJ2-1 | TRBV7-2 | CASSLAGGPFDEQFF | TGTGCCAGCAGCTTAGCGGGAGGGCCTTTCGATGAGCAGTTCTTC
TRBD2 | NA | TRBJ2-1 | TRBV7-2 | CASSWTSGDKQFF | TGTGCCAGCAGCTGGACTAGCGGGGATAAGCAGTTCTTC
TRBD1 | NA | TRBJ1-1 | TRBV6-6 | CASSSPGQGNTEAFF | TGTGCCAGCAGTTCACCGGGACAGGGGAACACTGAAGCTTTCTTT
TRBD2 | NA | TRBJ2-7 | TRBV19 | CASSSRGGASGRNEQYF | TGTGCCAGTAGTTCCCGCGGAGGAGCTAGCGGGAGAAACGAGCAGTACTTC
TRBD2 | NA | TRBJ2-1 | TRBV5-6 | CASSLRWAGDNEQFF | TGTGCCAGCAGCCTCCGTTGGGCGGGGGACAATGAGCAGTTCTTC